These T cell receptor beta chains were read from a single sample in a study of PD-1 blockade in classical Hodgkin lymphoma. The method was immunoSEQ multiplex PCR; TCRdb's version includes in-frame clones alone and lacks a portion of them. The top ten clones hold 9.7% of a sample with 60,000 or so clones, 90% of them seen once. Material: peripheral blood mononuclear cells (PBMCs), obtained at baseline. The receptors stem from a human donor with classical Hodgkin lymphoma. CDR3s include the opening cysteine and the closing phenylalanine or tryptophan. D genes are given only for firm matches. Rows may omit the clone size; those that give it use once, few, many or a size class.

clone_size j_call v_call d_call cdr3_nt cdr3_aa
. TRBJ2-5 TRBV7-9 . TGTGCCAGCAGCTTATTTAACGGACCCAAAGAGACCCAGTACTTC CASSLFNGPKETQYF
. TRBJ2-7 TRBV7-9 TRBD2 TGTGCCAGCAGTTTACTAGCGGGGGGGTCCTACGAGCAGTACTTC CASSLLAGGSYEQYF
once TRBJ2-1 TRBV5-1 TRBD2 TGCGCCAGCAGCTTGGTGGGACTAGCGAGGAATGAGCAGTTCTTC CASSLVGLARNEQFF
once TRBJ2-1 TRBV7-9 . TGTGCCAGCTCCGGAGTTTACAATGAGCAGTTCTTC CASSGVYNEQFF
. TRBJ1-6 TRBV6-5 TRBD1 TGTGCCAGCAGTGGGACAGGGGGCGGTAGGTCACCCCTCCACTTT CASSGTGGGRSPLHF
. TRBJ1-3 TRBV6-1 . TGTGCCAGCAGCGAAAGTGTGGGGGCTGGAAACACCATATATTTT CASSESVGAGNTIYF
. TRBJ1-5 TRBV10-3 . TGTGCCATCAGTGAGTGGGGCTACGGCAATCAGCCCCAGCATTTT CAISEWGYGNQPQHF
. TRBJ1-2 TRBV28 . TGTGCCAGCAGGTCCCAAGTCTTTCCCCGCTACACCTTC CASRSQVFPRYTF
. TRBJ2-7 TRBV28 TRBD2 TGTGCCAGCAGTTTATTTTCGCGGGAGGTCCACGAGCAGTACTTC CASSLFSREVHEQYF
. TRBJ2-2 TRBV5-1 . TGCGCCAGCAGCTTGAGGGTCGCCGGGGAGCTGTTTTTT CASSLRVAGELFF
once TRBJ2-5 TRBV4-1 TRBD2 TGCGCCAGCAGCCCTGGGGGGGTAGAGACCCAGTACTTC CASSPGGVETQYF
. TRBJ1-6 TRBV5-8 . TGTGCCAGCAGCTTCCGGCAGAGCTCCTATAATTCACCCCTCCACTTT CASSFRQSSYNSPLHF
. TRBJ1-1 TRBV6-5 . TGTGCCAGCAGTTACGGCAGGAGCACTGAAGCTTTCTTT CASSYGRSTEAFF
. TRBJ1-5 TRBV2 TRBD1 TGTGCCAGCAGTGAGACAGGGAGAAATCAGCCCCAGCATTTT CASSETGRNQPQHF
. TRBJ1-4 TRBV28 . TGTGCCAGCTTTGGTTACACTAATGAAAAACTGTTTTTT CASFGYTNEKLFF
. TRBJ2-3 TRBV11-2 TRBD2 TGTGCCACAAGTATTAGCGGGGATTTCACAGATACGCAGTATTTT CATSISGDFTDTQYF
. TRBJ2-5 TRBV7-7 . TGTGCTAGCAGCCGGGCCCTAAAAGAGACCCAGTACTTC CASSRALKETQYF
once TRBJ2-5 TRBV5-1 TRBD1 TGCGCCAGCAGCTCGACAGGGGATTCCGGAGAGACCCAGTACTTC CASSSTGDSGETQYF
. TRBJ2-7 TRBV7-9 . TGTGCCAGCAGCTTAGGCCCGGGGGAAGTTCGGTTC CASSLGPGEVRF
. TRBJ1-4 TRBV28 . TGTGCCAGCAGGAAGGGGAGATCTAATGAAAAACTGTTTTTT CASRKGRSNEKLFF
. TRBJ2-7 TRBV5-4 . TGTGCCAGCAGCGAGGACAGTGCCATCTACGAGCAGTACTTC CASSEDSAIYEQYF
. TRBJ2-7 TRBV6-9 TRBD2 TGTGCCAGCAGTTATTCTCAGCGGGAGGGGTCCTACGAGCAGTACTTC CASSYSQREGSYEQYF
. TRBJ1-2 TRBV19 TRBD1 TGTGCCAGTAGTATTGGGACAGGGGGCTTAATCGATGGCTACACCTTC CASSIGTGGLIDGYTF
. TRBJ2-1 TRBV7-9 TRBD2 TGTGCCAGCAGCCAAGGGACTATCTCCTACAATGAGCAGTTCTTC CASSQGTISYNEQFF
. TRBJ1-4 TRBV25-1 . TGTGCCAGCAGTGACCTCTGGGGTGAAAAACTGTTTTTT CASSDLWGEKLFF
. TRBJ2-1 TRBV5-1 . TGCGCCAGCAGCTTGGGGAGGTTCGATGAGCAGTTCTTC CASSLGRFDEQFF